The clone carrying this T cell receptor beta chain was recorded many times. TCRdb reprocessed the 5' RACE reads with MiXCR, giving one entry per CDR3 protein. The data hold approximately 56,000 distinct CDR3 sequences, with about 10% observed a single time. Germline V gene sequence: CDR1 MDHEN, CDR2 SYDVKM. V was pared by 5 bases and J by 2 bases, with 7 bases of the junction left unmatched. This CDR3 comprises 16 residues. The data derive from a study of early T cells in non-severe SARS-CoV-2 infection. The receptor was derived from an adult who was a healthcare worker with PCR-confirmed SARS-CoV-2 infection or an uninfected control (not recorded which). Sequenced material: whole blood. The rearrangement uses TRBV28 and TRBJ2-1, with TRBD2 matching 9 bases. Here the CDR3 reads CASSPLAGGAYNEQFF. In nucleotides, the CDR3 is TGTGCCAGCAGTCCCCTGGCGGGGGGGGCCTACAATGAGCAGTTCTTC.